This T cell receptor beta chain was documented in a study of lymphopenia after photon versus proton radiotherapy. The CDR3 is 16 residues long. V lost 1 base and J 5 bases, leaving 17 bases between the germline ends. Germline CDR1 and CDR2: SGHTA and FQGNSA. This table comes from immunoSEQ multiplex PCR, and its TCRdb copy is limited to in-frame clones, with some not included. The profile shows about 25,000 clones, about 87% of them singletons. Concerning this clone itself: Its antigen is as yet unknown.

Study-wide results and caveats: Oligoclonal CD8+ Temra expansion after nadir drove photon patients' diversity drop. Post-nadir TCR diversity decline inversely tracked overall survival among those who died.

The receptor was isolated from a man in his fifties or sixties with gastric cancer. This specimen was peripheral blood, taken from a patient treated with photon-based radiotherapy. The gene calls are TRBV7-2 and TRBJ1-1; D possibly corresponds to TRBD1 (5 bases). CDR3 bases: TGTGCCAGCAGCTTAGAGGCCCCAGGGAGAAGTACTGAAGCTTTCTTT. Protein sequence: CASSLEAPGRSTEAFF.